This T cell receptor (beta chain) was retrieved from a study of CXCR3-negative and CXCR3-positive naive CD8 T cells. The study made its TRB cDNA libraries by 5' RACE, adding UMI labels. TCRdb reanalyzed the 5' RACE reads and collapses them to one entry per CDR3 protein, without DNA. This sample's table has under 75,000 distinct CDR3 sequences. On this clonotype itself: The antigen remains undetermined.

General study results and limits: Both of the naive subsets showed about the same high diversity, but memory CD8+ cells had much less. Whereas memory cells differed, naive CXCR3-negative and CXCR3-positive cells shared similar TRBV-TRBJ usage.

The CDR3 consists of 14 residues. CDR1 and CDR2 from the germline V gene are MDHEN and SYDVKM. Source material: naive CXCR3- CD8+ T cells from blood. Indicated subset: CD45RO-CCR7+CD27+CD95- naive CD8+ T cells lacking CXCR3 (TNR3-). The sequence was collected from a human donor in good health. Some clones in this sample may be carry-over from other donors' samples. The rearrangement links TRBV28 to TRBJ2-7; TCRdb lists TRBD2, though no DNA is available to test this call. CDR3 residues: CASSFLAGDYEQYF.